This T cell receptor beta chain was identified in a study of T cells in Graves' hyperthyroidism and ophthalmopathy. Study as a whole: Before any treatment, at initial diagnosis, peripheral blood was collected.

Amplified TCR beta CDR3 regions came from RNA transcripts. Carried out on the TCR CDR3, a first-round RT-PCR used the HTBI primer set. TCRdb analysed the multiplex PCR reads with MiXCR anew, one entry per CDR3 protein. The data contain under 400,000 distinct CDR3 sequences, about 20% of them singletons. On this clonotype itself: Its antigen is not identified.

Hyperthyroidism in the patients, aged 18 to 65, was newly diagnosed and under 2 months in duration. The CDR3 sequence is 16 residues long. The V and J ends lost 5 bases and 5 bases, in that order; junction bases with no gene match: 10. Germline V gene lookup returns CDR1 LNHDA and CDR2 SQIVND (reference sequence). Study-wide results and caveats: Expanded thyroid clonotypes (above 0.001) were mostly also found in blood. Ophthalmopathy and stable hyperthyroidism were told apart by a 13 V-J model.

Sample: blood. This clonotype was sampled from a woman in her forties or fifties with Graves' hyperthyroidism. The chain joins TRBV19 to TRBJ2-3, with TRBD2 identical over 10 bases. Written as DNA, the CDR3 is TGTGCCAGTAGTCCCCGAGTAGCGGGAGGAGAAGATACGCAGTATTTT. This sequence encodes CASSPRVAGGEDTQYF.